This T cell receptor beta chain was observed in a study of identical twins. General study findings and limits: Out-of-frame beta sequences exhibited a weaker degree of excess twin sharing.

This clonotype occurred many times. What it recognizes is unknown. With template switching, a universal primer site was added, and the cDNA carried unique molecular identifiers. TCRdb reprocessed the 5' RACE reads via MiXCR and lists one record per CDR3 protein. The sample shows 210,000 or so distinct CDR3 sequences, around 6.8% of them seen only once. Germline CDR1 and CDR2: LGHNA and YNFKEQ. The CDR3 runs to 16 residues. V lost 0 bases and J lost 6; bases outside the gene matches: 7. The sample was also reused in another study, on yellow fever vaccine responses in identical twins. That source notes: Twins' vaccine T cell response reportedly gave the appearance of partial convergence and partial personalization.

This clonotype originated in a young woman in good health. The specimen sequenced was memory (CD45RO+) T cells sorted from blood. V is TRBV4-2 and J is TRBJ2-1; 8 bases match TRBD2. The DNA for the CDR3 is TGTGCCAGCAGCCAAGAAAACGGGAGGGCCATCAATGAGCAGTTCTTC. Residues: CASSQENGRAINEQFF.